The entry below describes one TCR beta chain. The data originate from a study of T cells after posttransplantation cyclophosphamide. TCRdb's copy holds only in-frame clones and misses some; the assay was immunoSEQ multiplex PCR. This table has some 49,000 clones, about 91% appearing once. CDR1 is SGHAT and CDR2 is FQNNGV in the germline V gene. The CDR3 runs to 17 residues. V gave up 2 bases and J gave up 4 bases; unmatched junction bases: 8. V gene TRBV11-2 combines with J gene TRBJ2-2, with 9 bases identical to TRBD2. Specimen: PBMCs. The clonotype was recovered from a woman in her forties or fifties in good health and a related stem cell transplant donor. The CDR3 DNA sequence: TGTGCCAGCAGCTTATTCTCTAGCGGGACTCGCACCGGGGAGCTGTTTTTT. Its protein product is CASSLFSSGTRTGELFF.